This T cell receptor (beta chain) emerged from a study of human T cells and chemical hapten exposure. TCRdb analysed the RACE reads with MiXCR anew, one entry per CDR3 protein. The sample yields about 80,000 distinct CDR3 sequences, 7.5% to 9% seen once. Germline V gene data show CDR1 as MNHNS and CDR2 as SASEGT. V lost 7 bases to trimming and J lost 5 bases, with 14 bases between them. The CDR3 is 13 residues long. The sample's time point: patch test 1, 2 weeks after DPC sensitization. Treatment indicated: therapeutic diphenylcyclopropenone sensitization with weekly scalp DPC. The chain has TRBV6-1 and TRBJ1-1, with D unclear. The receptor's source is a woman in her 30s with alopecia areata. Some clones in this sample may be carry-over from other donors' samples. The sequencing here drew on whole blood, taken in connection with sensitization to the hapten diphenylcyclopropenone (DPC). The CDR3 nucleotides are TGTGCCAGCACCGAGCTAGAGGGAACTGAAGCTTTCTTT. It translates to CASTELEGTEAFF.